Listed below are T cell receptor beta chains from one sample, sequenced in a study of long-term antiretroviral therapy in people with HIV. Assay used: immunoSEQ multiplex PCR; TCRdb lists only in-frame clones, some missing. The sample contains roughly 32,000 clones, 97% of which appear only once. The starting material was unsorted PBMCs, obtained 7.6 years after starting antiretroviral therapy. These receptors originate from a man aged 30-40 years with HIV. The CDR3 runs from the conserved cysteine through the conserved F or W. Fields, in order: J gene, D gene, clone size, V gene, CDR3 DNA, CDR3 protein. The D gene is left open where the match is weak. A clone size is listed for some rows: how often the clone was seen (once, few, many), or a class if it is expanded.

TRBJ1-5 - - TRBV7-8 TGTGCCAGCAGCTTAGCGCAGGGTGTTAGCAATCAGCCCCAGCATTTT CASSLAQGVSNQPQHF
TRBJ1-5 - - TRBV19 TGTGCCAGTAGTATGGACCCTTATAGCAATCAGCCCCAGCATTTT CASSMDPYSNQPQHF
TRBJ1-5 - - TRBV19 TGTGCCAGTAGTACCTTCATTCTCCGCCGGGGTCAGCCCCAGCATTTT CASSTFILRRGQPQHF
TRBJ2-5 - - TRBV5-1 TGCGCCAGCAGCTTGGAGGGTCGTGCAGAGACCCAGTACTTC CASSLEGRAETQYF
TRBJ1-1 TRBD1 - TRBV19 TGTGCCAGTAGTACCCGGGACAGGGGAATGAACACTGAAGCTTTCTTT CASSTRDRGMNTEAFF
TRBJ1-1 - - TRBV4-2 TGTGCCAGCAGCCCAGTCAGTAGCAGGGAAACTGAAGCTTTCTTT CASSPVSSRETEAFF
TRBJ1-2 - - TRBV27 TGTGCCAGCAGTTTACGGCAGACTTCTAACTATGGCTACACCTTC CASSLRQTSNYGYTF
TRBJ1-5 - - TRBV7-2 TGTGCCAGCAGCTTAGAAAATTTGATTTATAGCAATCAGCCCCAGCATTTT CASSLENLIYSNQPQHF
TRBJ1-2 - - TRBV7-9 TGTGCCAGCAGCTTAGAAAGTCCGATCTATGGCTACACCTTC CASSLESPIYGYTF
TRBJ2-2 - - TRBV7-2 TGTGCCAGCAGCCCCTACACCGGGGAGCTGTTTTTT CASSPYTGELFF
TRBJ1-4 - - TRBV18 TGTGCCAGCTCCCTACTAGCAACTAATGAAAAACTGTTTTTT CASSLLATNEKLFF
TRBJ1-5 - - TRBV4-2 TGTGCCAGCAGCCAAGAAGGAGGTACGGGTTTTCAGCCCCAGCATTTT CASSQEGGTGFQPQHF
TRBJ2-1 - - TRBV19 TGTGCCAGTAGTATAGATTATAACAATGAGCAGTTCTTC CASSIDYNNEQFF
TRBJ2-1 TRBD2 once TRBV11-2 TGTGCCAGCAGCTCGCCCCGTAGCGGGGGGATACTAGGGTGGCAGTTCTTC CASSSPRSGGILGWQFF
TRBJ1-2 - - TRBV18 TGTGCCAGCTCACCAAGGCAGGGAGACTATGGCTACACCTTC CASSPRQGDYGYTF
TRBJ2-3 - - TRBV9 TGTGCCAGCAGCGTAGAGCGGGCGGGCACAGATACGCAGTATTTT CASSVERAGTDTQYF
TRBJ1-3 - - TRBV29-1 TGCAGCGGGGGGGGTGCGCCTGGAAACACCATATATTTT CSGGGAPGNTIYF
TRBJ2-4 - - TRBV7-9 TGTGCCAGCAATGGACAGCGGGAAAACATTCAGTACTTC CASNGQRENIQYF
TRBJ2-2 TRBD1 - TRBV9 TGTGCCAGCAGCGTAGGGGACAGGGAGGGCACCGGGGAGCTGTTTTTT CASSVGDREGTGELFF
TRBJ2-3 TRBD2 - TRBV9 TGTGCCAGCAGCCAAATAGCGGGAGCAACAGATACGCAGTATTTT CASSQIAGATDTQYF
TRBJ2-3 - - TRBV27 TGTGCCAGCAGTTTACCCCCCCGGGAACGAAATGTTCCAGATACGCAGTATTTT CASSLPPRERNVPDTQYF
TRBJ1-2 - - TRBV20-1 TGCAGTGCTAGTTTGGGTGCGGGCTACACCTTC CSASLGAGYTF
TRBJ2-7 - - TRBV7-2 TGTGCCAGCAGCTTAATACGGGATTACGAGCAGTACTTC CASSLIRDYEQYF
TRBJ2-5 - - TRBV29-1 TGCAGCGTTGATTCGGGGGTGGGAGAGACCCAGTACTTC CSVDSGVGETQYF
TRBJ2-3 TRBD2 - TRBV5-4 TGTGCCAGCAGCCGGGCCGGGACTAGCGACACAGATACGCAGTATTTT CASSRAGTSDTDTQYF
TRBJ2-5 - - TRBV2 TGTGCCAGCAGTGAGGGTAGCGGTAGGGAGACCCAGTACTTC CASSEGSGRETQYF
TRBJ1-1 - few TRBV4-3 TGCGCCAGCAGCCAACTTTTGGCTCGGAACACTGAAGCTTTCTTT CASSQLLARNTEAFF
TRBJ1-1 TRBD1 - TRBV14 TGTGCCAGCAGTCGACAGGGGGCCCTGAACACTGAAGCTTTCTTT CASSRQGALNTEAFF
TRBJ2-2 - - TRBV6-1 TGTGCCAGCTCGCCCTTTACCCGCACCGGGGAGCTGTTTTTT CASSPFTRTGELFF
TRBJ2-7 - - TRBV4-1 TGCGCCAGCAGCGACAGAAGATTCTACGAGCAGTACTTC CASSDRRFYEQYF
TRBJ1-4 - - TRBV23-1 TGCGCCAGCAGTGGGGCCAGGGGACAGTTTTTT CASSGARGQFF
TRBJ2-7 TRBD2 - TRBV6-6 TGTGCCAGCAGTACCCTTTCTAGCGGGGGGGAGCAGTACTTC CASSTLSSGGEQYF
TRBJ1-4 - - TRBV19 TGTGCCAGTAGTAAGGGGTTATGGCAGTCTAATGAAAAACTGTTTTTT CASSKGLWQSNEKLFF
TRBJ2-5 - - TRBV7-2 TGTGCCAGCAGGAAATTTAGGGGGGGAGGGCCCCCGGAGACCCAGTACTTC CASRKFRGGGPPETQYF
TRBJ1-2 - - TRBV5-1 TGCGCCAGCAGGAGGACAGAAGGTCATGGCTACACCTTC CASRRTEGHGYTF
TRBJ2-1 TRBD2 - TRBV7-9 TGTGCCAGCAGCTTAAGGCGGGAGCCCTACAATGAGCAGTTCTTC CASSLRREPYNEQFF
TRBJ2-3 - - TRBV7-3 TGTGCCAGCAGCTTAGGTGGGGGGGACAGACACACAGATACGCAGTATTTT CASSLGGGDRHTDTQYF
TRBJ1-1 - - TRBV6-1 TGTGCCAGCACCAGTTGGACTGAAGCTTTCTTT CASTSWTEAFF
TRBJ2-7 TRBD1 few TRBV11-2 TGTGCCAGCAGCTTAGAGCCGACAGGGACAGGCTACGAGCAGTACTTC CASSLEPTGTGYEQYF
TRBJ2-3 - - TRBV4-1 TGCGCCAGCAGCCAAGGCGCTAGTAGAGATACGCAGTATTTT CASSQGASRDTQYF
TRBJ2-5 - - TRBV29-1 TGCAGCGTTAAACCGGGACAAACCCAAGAGACCCAGTACTTC CSVKPGQTQETQYF
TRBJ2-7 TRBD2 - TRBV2 TGTGCCAGCAGTGTTAGCGGGGGATACCTCGAGCAGTACTTC CASSVSGGYLEQYF
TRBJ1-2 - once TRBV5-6 TGTGCCAGCAGTTCCAGGGGTCCGTTCTATGGCTACACCTTC CASSSRGPFYGYTF
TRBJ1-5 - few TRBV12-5 TGTGCTAGTGGCCTAAGCCTGGACCGGGTCAATCAGCCCCAGCATTTT CASGLSLDRVNQPQHF
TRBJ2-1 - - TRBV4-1 TGCGCCAGCAGCCAGACCCTGAATGAGCAGTTCTTC CASSQTLNEQFF
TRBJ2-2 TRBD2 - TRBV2 TGTGCCAGCAGTTACGGGAGGTTCACCGGGGAGCTGTTTTTT CASSYGRFTGELFF
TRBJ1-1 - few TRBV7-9 TGTGCCATCACAGGGATGGGGGTTGAAGCTTTCTTT CAITGMGVEAFF
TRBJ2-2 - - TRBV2 TGTGCCAGCAGTGAAAGGGACGAAGACGCCGGGGAGCTGTTTTTT CASSERDEDAGELFF
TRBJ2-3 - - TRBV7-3 TGTGCCAGCAGCTTACCGGCACTCGGTACGCAGTATTTT CASSLPALGTQYF
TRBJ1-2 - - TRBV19 TGTGCCAGTAGTATAGATCATCGCAGGGTGGGCACCTTC CASSIDHRRVGTF
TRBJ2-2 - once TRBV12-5 TGTGCTAGTGGTCCCCCGGGACATGACACCGGGGAGCTGTTTTTT CASGPPGHDTGELFF
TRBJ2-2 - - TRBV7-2 TGTGCCAGCAGCTTAATAGGAGAGAACACCGGGGAGCTGTTTTTT CASSLIGENTGELFF
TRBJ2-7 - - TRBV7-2 TGTGCCAGCAGCGTCGGACAGAGCTACGAGCAGTACTTC CASSVGQSYEQYF
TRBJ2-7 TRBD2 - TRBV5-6 TGTGCCAGCAGCTTTCCGGGACTAGCTTCCGAGCAGTACTTC CASSFPGLASEQYF
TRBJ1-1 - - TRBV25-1 TGTGCCAGCAGTATACAGGGCCTGAACACTGAAGCTTTCTTT CASSIQGLNTEAFF
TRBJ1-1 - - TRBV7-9 TGTGCCAGCAGCATCGGGGGGTGGACTGAAGCTTTCTTT CASSIGGWTEAFF
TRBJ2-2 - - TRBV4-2 TGTGCCAGCAGCCCGACTATCCCCGGGGAGCTGTTTTTT CASSPTIPGELFF